A single sample is the source of the 21 T cell receptor beta chains below, sequenced in a study of cytomegalovirus exposure and HLA in healthy donors. PCR employed 60 Vbeta and 13 Jbeta primers. Profiled with immunoSEQ multiplex PCR; TCRdb holds only in-frame clones, not every one. The repertoire holds 100,000 to 150,000 clones, with about four fifths as singletons. Sequencing was performed on PBMCs. The source is a man between 18 and 29 years old in good health and CMV-seronegative.

The chain carries TRBV5-1 and TRBJ1-1; no definite D call. Germline lookup yields CDR1 SGHRS and CDR2 YFSETQ. V lost 3 bases, J lost 2 bases, and 17 bases lay in between. The CDR3 spans 16 residues. In DNA, the CDR3 is TGCGCCAGCAGCTCTGAGGGTCCTCACCATAACACTGAAGCTTTCTTT. Its protein is CASSSEGPHHNTEAFF.

The rearrangement links TRBV7-9 to TRBJ1-5; possibly TRBD1 for D (6 bases). Germline-derived CDR1 and CDR2 are SEHNR and FQNEAQ (reference sequence). Deletions cut 7 bases from V and 4 bases from J, with 11 bases between. The CDR3 is 13 residues long. CDR3 region: CASTWGQNQPQHF. The CDR3 DNA reads as TGTGCCAGCACCTGGGGGCAGAATCAGCCCCAGCATTTT.

The chain carries TRBV7-2 and TRBJ2-7, with D possibly being TRBD1 (5 bases). The V end was cut by 2 bases, the J end by 0 bases, with 8 bases between. The CDR3 length is 14 residues. CDR1 is SGHTA and CDR2 is FQGNSA in the germline V gene. In DNA, the CDR3 is TGTGCCAGCAGCTTAAGACAGAGCTCCTACGAGCAGTACTTC. Translating gives CASSLRQSSYEQYF.

V gene TRBV19 combines with J gene TRBJ2-5; 7 bases are shared with TRBD2. J gave up 5 bases and V 5 bases, and 5 bases lay outside the gene matches. Looked up from germline, CDR1 is LNHDA and CDR2 is SQIVND (reference sequence). The CDR3 contains 13 residues. The CDR3 DNA reads TGTGCCAGTAGTGGGAGGGGATTGGAGACCCAGTACTTC. This codes for CASSGRGLETQYF.

The chain carries TRBV2 and TRBJ2-3; 9 positions match TRBD2. The germline V gene has CDR1 SNHLY and CDR2 FYNNEI. V trimming: 6 bases; J trimming: 2 bases; junction bases outside the gene matches: 6. This CDR3 spans 15 amino acids. In nucleotides, the CDR3 is TGTGCCAGCAGCCTAAGCGGGGGGTCCACAGATACGCAGTATTTT. Protein sequence: CASSLSGGSTDTQYF.

The chain employs TRBV5-1 and TRBJ2-1, with 11 bases lining up with TRBD2. The germline gives CDR1 SGHRS, CDR2 YFSETQ. This CDR3 has 15 amino acids. V lost 1 base and J lost 6; bases outside the gene matches: 3. CDR3 nucleotide sequence: TGCGCCAGCAGCTTGACTAGCGGGGGAGGCAATGAGCAGTTCTTC. It yields the protein CASSLTSGGGNEQFF.

There are a few counts of this clone. Its ends do not fully match the called genes, so a read error is possible. The gene calls are TRBV5-5 and TRBJ1-1, with a possible D match to TRBD1 (6 bases). This CDR3 spans 11 amino acids. Germline-derived CDR1 and CDR2 are SGHKS and YYEKEE (reference sequence). The CDR3 reads CASSGTGLYWF. As DNA, the CDR3 is TGTGCCAGCAGCGGAACAGGGTTATATTGGTTT.

The V gene is TRBV2, the J gene TRBJ1-5; 9 positions agree with TRBD1. CDR3 length: 13 amino acids. The germline gives CDR1 SNHLY, CDR2 FYNNEI. J lost 6 bases, V lost 10 bases, and 7 bases had no gene match. The CDR3 protein is CAIQDRGGQPQHF. CDR3 DNA: TGTGCCATCCAGGACAGGGGTGGTCAGCCCCAGCATTTT.

The chain employs TRBV15 and TRBJ1-1; TRBD1 agrees at 8 bases. The V gene end was trimmed by 1 base and the J gene end by 3 bases; junction bases not matched to a gene: 1. CDR1 and CDR2 from the germline V gene are LNHNV and YYDKDF (reference sequence). There are 14 residues in the CDR3. The CDR3: CATSRVDRDTEAFF. As DNA, the CDR3 is TGTGCCACCAGCAGAGTGGACAGGGACACTGAAGCTTTCTTT.

This clone came up once. The gene calls are TRBV1 and TRBJ2-4; the listed D gene, TRBD1, was not tested against the DNA. TRBV1 is termed a pseudogene. The length of the CDR3 is 12 residues. CDR3 in amino acids: CTKGQGKNIQYF. CDR3 in DNA: TGCACCAAGGGACAGGGGAAGAACATTCAGTACTTC.

The chain employs TRBV7-9 and TRBJ2-3; possibly TRBD2 for D (6 bases). V dropped 1 base and J dropped 5 bases, with 13 bases sitting between them. The germline V gene has CDR1 SEHNR and CDR2 FQNEAQ (reference sequence). The CDR3 has 15 residues. The CDR3: CASSLVGGSGDTQYF. The CDR3 nucleotides read TGTGCCAGCAGCTTAGTGGGGGGATCGGGAGATACGCAGTATTTT.

CDR3 nucleotides: TGTGCCAGTAGTATAGCAGGGGACAGTAGAAACATTCAGTACTTC. It translates to CASSIAGDSRNIQYF. The rearrangement uses TRBV19 and TRBJ2-4; 7 positions agree with TRBD1. V lost 1 base and J lost 6; bases outside the gene matches: 6. The V gene's germline CDR1 is LNHDA and CDR2 SQIVND (reference sequence). The CDR3 has 15 residues.

Remarks on this clone: Sequence at one end of the junction differs from germline and may be a read error. The chain links TRBV7-9 to TRBJ1-4; D uncertain. CDR1 is SEHNR, CDR2 FQNEAQ, per germline (reference sequence). The CDR3 is 12 residues long. The CDR3 sequence is CSSTRTGEKLFF. In nucleotides, the CDR3 is TGTTCCAGCACACGGACGGGAGAAAAACTGTTTTTT.

The gene calls are TRBV9 and TRBJ2-3; 12 positions agree with TRBD2. This CDR3 region has 17 residues. Losses at the gene ends were 0 bases for V and 6 bases for J; bases not matched to a gene: 8. Per germline, CDR1 SGDLS and CDR2 YYNGEE. The CDR3 protein is CASSVGPSGGAVDTQYF. The CDR3 DNA follows: TGTGCCAGCAGCGTAGGTCCTAGCGGGGGGGCGGTGGATACGCAGTATTTT.

This rearrangement joins TRBV6-8 to TRBJ2-5, with D unclear. V was clipped by 7 bases and J by 7 bases, with 13 bases between them. The germline V gene has CDR1 MNHGY and CDR2 SAAAGT. This CDR3 spans 12 amino acids. The CDR3 here is CASTLRFGTQYF. The DNA for the CDR3 is TGTGCCAGCACTTTACGGTTCGGGACCCAGTACTTC.

The chain employs TRBV7-9 and TRBJ1-5, with D perhaps TRBD1 (5 bases). Trimming cost V 1 base and J 1 base, with 14 bases left between them. Looked up from germline, CDR1 is SEHNR and CDR2 is FQNEAQ (reference sequence). This CDR3 is 17 amino acids long. The CDR3 loop is CASSLVQGPVSNQPQHF. DNA of the CDR3: TGTGCCAGCAGCTTAGTTCAGGGTCCAGTAAGCAATCAGCCCCAGCATTTT.

The genes are TRBV5-1 and TRBJ2-7; 8 bases map to TRBD1. V was clipped by 7 bases and J by 0 bases; unmatched bases: 9. The CDR3 extends over 15 amino acids. Germline CDR1 reads SGHRS; CDR2 reads YFSETQ. The CDR3 DNA is TGCGCCAGCGCCGTCCCAGGGGGCAACTCCTACGAGCAGTACTTC. Protein sequence: CASAVPGGNSYEQYF.

The chain uses TRBV29-1 and TRBJ1-2; perhaps TRBD1 as D (5 bases). V was shortened by 6 bases and J by 3 bases, with 14 bases between the two germline ends. The CDR3 runs to 13 residues. Germline values: CDR1 SQVTM, CDR2 ANQGSEA. DNA for the CDR3: TGCAGCGTCCGTCCGGGGGGGGACTATGGCTACACCTTC. Amino acids: CSVRPGGDYGYTF. Using reference TRBV29-1 and TRBJ1-2 for the parts outside the CDR3, the full variable domain is SAVISQKPSRDICQRGTSLTIQCQVDSQVTMMFWYRQQPGQSLTLIATANQGSEATYESGFVIDKFPISRPNLTFSTLTVSNMSPEDSSIYLCSVRPGGDYGYTFGSGTRLTVV.

The rearrangement joins TRBV7-9 to TRBJ2-5, with TRBD1 matching 11 bases. The better agreement between TRBJ2-7 and the DNA end casts doubt on the J call. The CDR3 runs to 15 residues. The germline CDR1 and CDR2 sequences are SEHNR and FQNEAQ (reference sequence). CDR3 coding DNA: TGTGCCAGCAGCTCAGGGACAGGGGGTACGTACGAGCAGTACTTC. Its protein product is CASSSGTGGTYEQYF.

This clone occurred a few times. The chain carries TRBV6-4 and TRBJ2-3; the match to TRBD1 covers 10 bases. The CDR3 has 15 amino acids. V lost 3 bases to trimming and J lost 2 bases; unmatched junction nucleotides: 2. Germline V gene data show CDR1 as MRHNA and CDR2 as SNTAGT. This chain's CDR3 is CASSEGQGDTDTQYF. Written as DNA, the CDR3 is TGTGCCAGCAGTGAAGGACAGGGGGACACAGATACGCAGTATTTT.

The V call is TRBV19, the J call TRBJ1-1; D is uncertain. V was shortened by 5 bases and J by 0 bases, with 10 bases between the two germline ends. The germline V gene encodes CDR1 LNHDA and CDR2 SQIVND (reference sequence). There are 14 residues in the CDR3. In DNA form, the CDR3 reads TGTGCCAGTAGTTCGTCCGGGGTGAACACTGAAGCTTTCTTT. Amino acid sequence: CASSSSGVNTEAFF.